Listed below are T cell receptor beta chains from one sample, sequenced in a study of CD4 T cells in relation to SARS-CoV-2 and coronaviruses. Sequenced by immunoSEQ multiplex PCR; TCRdb stores in-frame clones only, minus some. The table lists 60,000 to 75,000 clones, 80% to 95% of them singletons. Material for sequencing was naive CD4+ T cells from PBMCs. These receptors were taken from a human donor in good health. Both conserved end residues are part of each CDR3. Fields, in order: CDR3 DNA, CDR3 protein, clone size, V gene, J gene, CDR3 length, D gene. A D gene is named only where the DNA matches it firmly. Only part of the rows carry a size: once, few, many, or a class if the clone is expanded.

TGCAGTGCTTGGGGCAGCGACTTT,CSAWGSDF,-,TRBV20-1,TRBJ1-6,8,-
TGTGCCTCAAGAAATAGCGGGGGGTTGGTTACGCAGTATTTT,CASRNSGGLVTQYF,-,TRBV30,TRBJ2-3,14,TRBD2
TGCGCCAGCAGCCAAGATCGTGGCGGGAGCACAGATACGCAGTATTTT,CASSQDRGGSTDTQYF,-,TRBV4-1,TRBJ2-3,16,-
TGTGCCACCAGTGAGCATGACAGGGTCGTCACTGAAGCTTTCTTT,CATSEHDRVVTEAFF,-,TRBV24-1,TRBJ1-1,15,TRBD1
TGCAGTGCTAGTCAGGGGGACACAAAAGAGACCCAGTACTTC,CSASQGDTKETQYF,-,TRBV20-1,TRBJ2-5,14,TRBD1
TGTGCCAGCGATAGTCGAGGGAATAGCAATCAGCCCCAGCATTTT,CASDSRGNSNQPQHF,-,TRBV6-5,TRBJ1-5,15,-
TGTGCCAGCAGCTTAGATCGGGGGCACACCACAGATACGCAGTATTTT,CASSLDRGHTTDTQYF,-,TRBV7-2,TRBJ2-3,16,-
TGTGCCAGTAGTCCCCGGGCCAGACCGAACACTGAAGCTTTCTTT,CASSPRARPNTEAFF,-,TRBV19,TRBJ1-1,15,-
TGTGCCACCAGTGAAGGCTATAGCAATCAGCCCCAGCATTTT,CATSEGYSNQPQHF,-,TRBV24-1,TRBJ1-5,14,-
TGTGCCAGCACCCTCCCTGGGACTCCGCTTAATCAGCCCCAGCATTTT,CASTLPGTPLNQPQHF,-,TRBV28,TRBJ1-5,16,-
TGCAGTGCTAGTCTGGAGACCTATGGCTACACCTTC,CSASLETYGYTF,-,TRBV20-1,TRBJ1-2,12,-
TGTGCCAGCTCACCACAGAACGAGCAGTACTTC,CASSPQNEQYF,-,TRBV18,TRBJ2-7,11,-
TGTGCCAGCAGCTTGAAACGGGGATCCACAGATACGCAGTATTTT,CASSLKRGSTDTQYF,-,TRBV5-4,TRBJ2-3,15,-
TGCGCCAGCAGCTTGACTGGGGGTGATGATGGCTACACCTTC,CASSLTGGDDGYTF,-,TRBV5-1,TRBJ1-2,14,-
TGTGCCAGCAGGCGGGACACAGATACGCAGTATTTT,CASRRDTDTQYF,-,TRBV3-1/TRBV3-2,TRBJ2-3,12,-
TGTGCCATCAGTGGGACTAGCGACAATGAGCAGTTCTTC,CAISGTSDNEQFF,-,TRBV10-3,TRBJ2-1,13,TRBD2
TGTGCCAGCAGCCTTCGCAGCGACCATGAGCAGTTCTTC,CASSLRSDHEQFF,-,TRBV7-9,TRBJ2-1,13,-
TGCGCCAGCAGCTTGGAGCCCCTCGGCCAGGGGGCCTACAATGAGCAGTTCTTC,CASSLEPLGQGAYNEQFF,-,TRBV5-1,TRBJ2-1,18,TRBD1
TGTGCCACCGGGACAGGGGCCAACACTGAAGCTTTCTTT,CATGTGANTEAFF,-,TRBV24-1,TRBJ1-1,13,TRBD1
TGCGCCAGCAGCGCCGGGACAAACAATGAGCAGTTCTTC,CASSAGTNNEQFF,-,TRBV5-1,TRBJ2-1,13,-
TGTGCCAGCAGTTACCTTCGTTTCAGGGTATCTAACTATGGCTACACCTTC,CASSYLRFRVSNYGYTF,-,TRBV6-2/TRBV6-3,TRBJ1-2,17,-
TGTGCCTGGAACCCCGGACAGCCTGGAAACACCATATATTTT,CAWNPGQPGNTIYF,-,TRBV30,TRBJ1-3,14,-
TGCGCCAGCAGCTTGCTAGCGGAGCAAGAGACCCAGTACTTC,CASSLLAEQETQYF,-,TRBV5-1,TRBJ2-5,14,TRBD2
TGTGCCAGCAGCTTAGGGGGCGCGGACTATGGCTACACCTTC,CASSLGGADYGYTF,-,TRBV7-2,TRBJ1-2,14,-
TGTGCCAGCAGATCTACAGGGGGCAATCAGCCCCAGCATTTT,CASRSTGGNQPQHF,-,TRBV6-5,TRBJ1-5,14,TRBD1
TGTGCCAGTAGTATGTCCGGGGGCCGTACTCGCACAGATACGCAGTATTTT,CASSMSGGRTRTDTQYF,-,TRBV19,TRBJ2-3,17,-
TGTGCCAGCAGTGGCGCATGGGGCTACACCTTC,CASSGAWGYTF,-,TRBV28,TRBJ1-2,11,-
TGTGCCAGCCCCCGCCTAGCGGGAGGTCGTAGCTCCTACAATGAGCAGTTCTTC,CASPRLAGGRSSYNEQFF,-,TRBV2,TRBJ2-1,18,TRBD2
TGTGCCAGCAGCTTAGGGGGCCTGAACACTGAAGCTTTCTTT,CASSLGGLNTEAFF,-,TRBV13,TRBJ1-1,14,-
TGTGCCAGCACTAACGGGGGGACCTACGAGCAGTACTTC,CASTNGGTYEQYF,few,TRBV28,TRBJ2-7,13,TRBD2
TGTGCCAGCAGCGTAGACGGCAGGGACACCATATATTTT,CASSVDGRDTIYF,few,TRBV9,TRBJ1-3,13,-
TGTGCCTGGAGTGATAGCAATCAGCCCCAGCATTTT,CAWSDSNQPQHF,once,TRBV30,TRBJ1-5,12,-
TGTGCCAGCAGCTTAGTTCCCCAGATGGAGCAGTACTTC,CASSLVPQMEQYF,-,TRBV7-9,TRBJ2-7,13,-
TGCGCCAGCAGCTTGGCAGGGGAAGATACGCAGTATTTT,CASSLAGEDTQYF,-,TRBV5-1,TRBJ2-3,13,-
TGCAGTGCTAGTGGCCTAGCGGGAGGTTCCTACGAGCAGTACTTC,CSASGLAGGSYEQYF,few,TRBV20-1,TRBJ2-7,15,TRBD2